Listed here are 29 T cell receptor beta chains from one sample, sequenced in a study of blood T cell repertoires in COVID-19. The repertoire was sequenced with immunoSEQ multiplex PCR; TCRdb's copy has only in-frame clones and lacks some. The top ten hold less than 4% of the sample, which has 200,000 to 250,000 clones, roughly 86% seen once. Specimen: peripheral blood. All receptors derive from a woman between 25 and 40 years old who had recovered from COVID-19.

The chain joins TRBV13 to TRBJ2-1; 8 bases map to TRBD2. V lost 5 bases to trimming and J lost 8 bases; unmatched junction nucleotides: 17. This CDR3 contains 17 residues. Germline V lookup: CDR1 PRHDT, CDR2 FYEKMQ (reference sequence). Written as DNA, the CDR3 is TGTGCCAGCAGCCCGCGGGGAGGGCGGGGGGTTAGCGATGAGCAGTTCTTC. Translating gives CASSPRGGRGVSDEQFF.

This clone was seen only once. The CDR3 region has the DNA TGTGCCAGCAGCGTAAGTTTAGCGGGAGACAATGAGCAGTTCTTC. This translates into CASSVSLAGDNEQFF. The rearrangement uses TRBV9 and TRBJ2-1; TRBD2 matches at 9 bases. The V gene end was trimmed by 1 base and the J gene end by 5 bases; junction bases not matched to a gene: 4. Germline loops: CDR1 SGDLS, CDR2 YYNGEE. The CDR3 runs 15 residues.

Here the CDR3 DNA reads TGTGCCAGCAGCTTAATATCTGTCGCGTTGGTAGGACAGGGGGTAACTAACTATGGCTACACCTTC. Translated: CASSLISVALVGQGVTNYGYTF. The rearrangement joins TRBV7-8 to TRBJ1-2, with TRBD1 matching 10 bases. CDR3 length: 22 amino acids. Losses at the gene ends were 2 bases for V and 0 bases for J; bases not matched to a gene: 21. Germline V lookup: CDR1 SGHVS, CDR2 FQNEAQ.

The V call is TRBV10-3, the J call TRBJ2-7, with D perhaps TRBD1 (7 bases). CDR3 size: 13 residues. The germline gives CDR1 ENHRY, CDR2 SYGVKD. CDR3 sequence: CALSTGQGGEQYF. The CDR3 nucleotides are TGTGCGCTCAGCACAGGGCAGGGGGGCGAGCAGTACTTC.

The rearrangement uses TRBV7-2 and TRBJ2-1; 13 nucleotides line up with TRBD2. This CDR3 has 15 amino acids. Germline loops: CDR1 SGHTA, CDR2 FQGNSA. The V segment lost 7 bases and the J segment 4 bases; nucleotides outside the gene matches: 4. The DNA for the CDR3 is TGTGCCAGCAAAACTAGCGGGGGGGATTACAATGAGCAGTTCTTC. Translating it yields CASKTSGGDYNEQFF.

The chain uses TRBV5-4 and TRBJ2-2; TRBD1 or TRBD2 may be the D gene (6 bases each). Trimming pared 4 bases from V and 5 bases from J, leaving 15 bases between. Germline-derived CDR1 and CDR2 are SGHNT and YYREEE (reference sequence). The length of the CDR3 is 15 residues. For the CDR3, the DNA is TGTGCCAGCAGCCTGGAGGGACAAAAGACCGGGGAGCTGTTTTTT. This translates into CASSLEGQKTGELFF.

This rearrangement joins TRBV12-5 to TRBJ2-3, with D maybe TRBD1 (5 bases). The CDR3 is made up of 14 amino acids. V was cut by 7 bases and J by 0 bases, with 11 bases left in between. Germline V lookup: CDR1 LGHNT, CDR2 FRNRAP. Written as DNA, the CDR3 is TGTGCTAGTGCCTGGACATCTAGCACAGATACGCAGTATTTT. This gives the protein CASAWTSSTDTQYF. The full variable domain, completed using reference TRBV12-5 and TRBJ2-3, is DARVTQTPRHKVTEMGQEVTMRCQPILGHNTVFWYRQTMMQGLELLAYFRNRAPLDDSGMPKDRFSAEMPDATLATLKIQPSEPRDSAVYFCASAWTSSTDTQYFGPGTRLTVL.

The rearrangement joins TRBV7-2 to TRBJ2-1, with D possibly matching TRBD2 (7 bases). The germline V gene encodes CDR1 SGHTA and CDR2 FQGNSA. Trimming shortened V by 5 bases and J by 12 bases, and 26 bases separated the two germline ends. The CDR3 is 16 residues long. The DNA for the CDR3 is TGTGCCAGCAGCAAAAATAGGGCGGGGGCCACAGGGTGGCAGTTCTTC. Amino acids: CASSKNRAGATGWQFF.

J is TRBJ2-1 and V is TRBV5-1, with D unclear. The length of the CDR3 is 14 residues. Germline V gene lookup returns CDR1 SGHRS and CDR2 YFSETQ. Between the trimmed V and J ends, which lost 4 bases and 6 bases, there was a span of 14 bases. The CDR3 DNA reads TGCGCCAGCAGCCAACCCACGCCGGGCAATGAGCAGTTCTTC. As protein: CASSQPTPGNEQFF.

This chain links TRBV3-1 (or the pseudogene TRBV3-2) with TRBJ1-1; D may be TRBD1 (6 bases). The germline gives CDR1 LGHDT, CDR2 YNNKEL (reference sequence). V lost 0 bases, J lost 3 bases, and 11 bases lay in between. The CDR3 is 15 residues long. CDR3: CASSQDLGADTEAFF. The CDR3 DNA follows: TGTGCCAGCAGCCAAGACTTGGGGGCGGACACTGAAGCTTTCTTT.

Comment on this clone: A read error may account for a junction end that differs from germline. The chain joins TRBV11-1 to TRBJ2-5; 12 bases map to TRBD2. The germline V gene has CDR1 SGHAT and CDR2 FQDESV (reference sequence). CDR3 size: 13 residues. The CDR3 region has the DNA TGTGCCAGCAGCTCTACTAGCGGGGGGCCCGCGGACTTC. Protein sequence: CASSSTSGGPADF. The full variable domain, completed using reference TRBV11-1 and TRBJ2-5, is EAEVAQSPRYKITEKSQAVAFWCDPISGHATLYWYRQILGQGPELLVQFQDESVVDDSQLPKDRFSAERLKGVDSTLKIQPAELGDSAMYLCASSSTSGGPADFGPGTRLLVL.

The V and J genes are TRBV19 and TRBJ1-1, with 9 bases fitting TRBD1. J gave up 4 bases and V 4 bases, and 7 bases lay outside the gene matches. Germline V gene lookup returns CDR1 LNHDA and CDR2 SQIVND (reference sequence). This CDR3 is 15 amino acids long. The CDR3, as DNA: TGTGCCAGTAGTACCTACTCGACAGGGGGCACTGAAGCTTTCTTT. This sequence encodes CASSTYSTGGTEAFF.

V gene TRBV7-9 combines with J gene TRBJ2-7, with a possible D match to TRBD2 (5 bases). With 5 bases removed from V and 5 bases from J, the gap between germline ends came to 19 bases. The CDR3 has 15 amino acids. Germline-derived CDR1 and CDR2 are SEHNR and FQNEAQ (reference sequence). The chain's CDR3 is CASSNGLRDDDEQYF. The CDR3 DNA reads TGTGCCAGCAGCAACGGGCTTCGGGATGATGACGAGCAGTACTTC.

V gene TRBV14 combines with J gene TRBJ1-2, with D perhaps TRBD1 (5 bases). This CDR3 has 14 amino acids. Deletions cut 1 base from V and 4 bases from J, with 10 bases between. CDR1 is SGHDN and CDR2 is FVKESK in the germline V gene. The CDR3 loop is CASSQVSGGYGYTF. The CDR3 DNA reads as TGTGCCAGCAGCCAAGTTTCCGGGGGCTATGGCTACACCTTC.

This clone was found once. This chain joins TRBV6-6 and TRBJ2-5, with a possible D match to TRBD2 (5 bases). V dropped 6 bases and J dropped 5 bases, with 16 bases sitting between them. The CDR3 is 14 residues long. The germline CDR1 and CDR2 sequences are MNHNY and SVGAGI (reference sequence). This CDR3 reads CASSPLGGEETQYF. The DNA for the CDR3 is TGTGCCAGCAGCCCATTAGGTGGGGAGGAGACCCAGTACTTC.

The chain carries TRBV10-2 and TRBJ2-1, with TRBD2 identical over 7 bases. The J segment lost 9 bases and the V segment lost 7 bases, leaving 9 bases of the junction unmatched. CDR3 length: 13 residues. Germline V gene sequence: CDR1 WSHSY, CDR2 SAAADI. The CDR3 loop is CASTPRAGTEQFF. In DNA, the CDR3 is TGCGCCAGCACGCCTCGAGCGGGAACTGAGCAGTTCTTC.

The chain links TRBV5-5 to TRBJ1-3, with D perhaps TRBD1 (5 bases). CDR1 is SGHKS, CDR2 YYEKEE, per germline (reference sequence). This CDR3 has 15 residues. Trimming pared 0 bases from V and 10 bases from J, leaving 17 bases between. The CDR3 bases are TGTGCCAGCAGCTTGGCCGGGGGGAGAGGGCGAACCATATATTTT. Its protein product is CASSLAGGRGRTIYF.

CDR3 sequence reads: CASMTDMNTEAFF. In DNA, the CDR3 is TGTGCCAGCATGACAGATATGAACACTGAAGCTTTCTTT. The chain is built from TRBV6-6 and TRBJ1-1; weak D call: TRBD1 (5 bases). CDR1 is MNHNY, CDR2 SVGAGI, per germline (reference sequence). There are 13 residues in the CDR3. The V and J ends lost 7 bases and 0 bases respectively, with 9 bases between them.

The chain carries TRBV3-1 (or the pseudogene TRBV3-2) and TRBJ2-7; D is possibly TRBD2 (5 bases). Germline V CDR1 and CDR2: LGHDT, YNNKEL (reference sequence). This CDR3 is 14 amino acids long. Trimming took off 1 base at V and 3 bases at J, with 10 bases between the two ends. The CDR3 DNA is TGTGCCAGCAGCCAAGCGAGGGAGAGCTACGAGCAGTACTTC. Translated: CASSQARESYEQYF.

The J gene is TRBJ1-4, the V gene TRBV12-5; a possible D gene is TRBD1 (5 bases). The germline CDR1 and CDR2 sequences are LGHNT and FRNRAP. This CDR3 region has 14 residues. Trimming took 1 base from V and 6 from J, leaving 9 bases between them. The CDR3 here is CASGLGGGDEKLFF. The CDR3 nucleotides read TGTGCTAGTGGTTTGGGTGGGGGGGATGAAAAACTGTTTTTT.

The rearrangement links TRBV29-1 to TRBJ2-5; 9 nucleotides line up with TRBD1. The CDR3 extends over 15 amino acids. The germline V gene encodes CDR1 SQVTM and CDR2 ANQGSEA. Trimming removed 6 bases from V and 4 bases from J; junction bases left unmatched: 12. The CDR3 DNA reads as TGCAGCGTGACCCCGGGACAGGGTTGGGGAGAGACCCAGTACTTC. Amino acid sequence: CSVTPGQGWGETQYF.

The rearrangement joins TRBV5-1 to TRBJ2-1; no definite D call. V dropped 4 bases and J dropped 1 base, with 9 bases sitting between them. This CDR3 contains 14 residues. CDR1 is SGHRS, CDR2 YFSETQ, per germline. The CDR3 loop is CASSPVRSYNEQFF. DNA of the CDR3: TGCGCCAGCAGCCCGGTTCGATCCTACAATGAGCAGTTCTTC.

The CDR3 sequence: CASSQDLGGGGYTF. DNA of the CDR3: TGCGCCAGCAGCCAAGATCTCGGGGGAGGCGGCTACACCTTC. This chain joins TRBV4-3 and TRBJ1-2; D perhaps matches TRBD1 (5 bases). Germline CDR1 LGHNA, CDR2 YSLEER. This CDR3 has 14 amino acids. Between the trimmed V and J ends, which lost 0 bases and 8 bases, there was a span of 13 bases.

As to this clone: A junction boundary mismatches the germline segment, possibly from a read error. This sequence joins TRBV12-3 or TRBV12-4 and TRBJ2-4, with 9 positions matching TRBD1. The CDR3 spans 11 residues. CDR3 amino acids: CASSPGQGLFF. CDR3 nucleotides: TGTGCCAGCAGTCCTGGACAGGGGCTTTTCTTC.

The CDR3 loop reads CASSLETGPYEQYF. CDR3 DNA: TGCGCCAGCAGCCTGGAGACAGGACCCTACGAGCAGTACTTC. This chain links TRBV5-1 with TRBJ2-7, with TRBD1 as a possible D gene (6 bases). Trimming stripped 4 bases from V and 2 bases from J, with 13 bases between. The CDR3 totals 14 residues. The germline V gene has CDR1 SGHRS and CDR2 YFSETQ.

This rearrangement joins TRBV11-3 to TRBJ2-1; 7 bases are shared with TRBD1. Trimming took 4 bases from V and 8 from J; bases not matched to a gene: 5. The CDR3 sequence is 13 residues long. From germline, CDR1 is SGHNT and CDR2 YENEEA. Here the CDR3 DNA reads TGTGCCAGCAGCTCGAGACAGGGCCATGAGCAGTTCTTC. Its translation is CASSSRQGHEQFF.

The V gene is TRBV9, the J gene TRBJ2-1; 7 nucleotides match TRBD2. Germline V gene sequence: CDR1 SGDLS, CDR2 YYNGEE. V was pared by 0 bases and J by 5 bases, with 2 bases of the junction left unmatched. The CDR3 is 14 residues long. CDR3 nucleotide sequence: TGTGCCAGCAGCGTAGGCGGGGGAGACAATGAGCAGTTCTTC. This codes for CASSVGGGDNEQFF.

The V and J genes are TRBV5-1 and TRBJ1-1; tentatively, D is TRBD1 (5 bases). Trimming took off 6 bases at V and 5 bases at J, with 14 bases between the two ends. The CDR3 runs 13 residues. CDR1 is SGHRS and CDR2 is YFSETQ in the germline V gene. The CDR3 sequence: CASKAGPGTEAFF. Here the CDR3 DNA reads TGCGCCAGCAAGGCAGGGCCAGGGACTGAAGCTTTCTTT. The entire variable domain, with the rest obtained from reference TRBV5-1 and TRBJ1-1, is as follows: KAGVTQTPRYLIKTRGQQVTLSCSPISGHRSVSWYQQTPGQGLQFLFEYFSETQRNKGNFPGRFSGRQFSNSRSEMNVSTLELGDSALYLCASKAGPGTEAFFGQGTRLTVV.

V and J are TRBV7-9 and TRBJ2-7, with D maybe TRBD1 (6 bases). The V end was cut by 5 bases, the J end by 3 bases, with 17 bases between. Germline values: CDR1 SEHNR, CDR2 FQNEAQ (reference sequence). The CDR3 loop spans 15 amino acids. Written as DNA, the CDR3 is TGTGCCAGCAGCAAAGGACAGCCACCTTTCTACGAGCAGTACTTC. Translation: CASSKGQPPFYEQYF.